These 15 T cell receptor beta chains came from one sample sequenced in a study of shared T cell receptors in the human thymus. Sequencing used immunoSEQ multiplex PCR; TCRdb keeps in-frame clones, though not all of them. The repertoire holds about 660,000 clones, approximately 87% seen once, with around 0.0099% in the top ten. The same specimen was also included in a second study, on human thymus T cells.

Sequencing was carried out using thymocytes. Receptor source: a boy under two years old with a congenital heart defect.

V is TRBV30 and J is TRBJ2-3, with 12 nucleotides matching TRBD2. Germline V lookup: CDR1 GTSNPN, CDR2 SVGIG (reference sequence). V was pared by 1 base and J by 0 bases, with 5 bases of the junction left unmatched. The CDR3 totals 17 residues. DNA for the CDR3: TGTGCCTGGAGTGACGGGACTAGCGGGTTTAGCACAGATACGCAGTATTTT. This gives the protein CAWSDGTSGFSTDTQYF.

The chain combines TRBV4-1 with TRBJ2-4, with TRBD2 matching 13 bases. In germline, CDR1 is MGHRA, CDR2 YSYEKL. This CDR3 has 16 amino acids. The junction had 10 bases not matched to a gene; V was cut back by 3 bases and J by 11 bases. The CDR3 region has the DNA TGCGCCAGCAGCCAGGGGACTAGCGGGACCCCTCGCCTTCAGTACTTC. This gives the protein CASSQGTSGTPRLQYF.

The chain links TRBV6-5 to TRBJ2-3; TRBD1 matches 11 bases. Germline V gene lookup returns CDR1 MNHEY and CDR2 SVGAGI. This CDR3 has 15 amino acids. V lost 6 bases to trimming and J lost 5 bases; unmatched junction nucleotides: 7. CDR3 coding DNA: TGTGCCAGCAGGCCCGGGACAGGGGGAGGAGATACGCAGTATTTT. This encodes CASRPGTGGGDTQYF.

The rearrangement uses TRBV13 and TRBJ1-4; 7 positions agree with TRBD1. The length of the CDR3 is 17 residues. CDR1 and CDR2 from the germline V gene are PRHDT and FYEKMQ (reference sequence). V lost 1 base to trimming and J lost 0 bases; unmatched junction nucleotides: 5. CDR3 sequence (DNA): TGTGCCAGCAGCTTAGTTGGCGGACAGGCAACTAATGAAAAACTGTTTTTT. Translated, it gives CASSLVGGQATNEKLFF.

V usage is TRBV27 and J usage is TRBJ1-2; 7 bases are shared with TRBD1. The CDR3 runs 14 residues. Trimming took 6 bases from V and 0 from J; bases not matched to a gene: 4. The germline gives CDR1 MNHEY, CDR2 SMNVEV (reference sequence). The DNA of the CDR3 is TGTGCCAGCAGCGCGACAGGGCCTAACTATGGCTACACCTTC. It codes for CASSATGPNYGYTF.

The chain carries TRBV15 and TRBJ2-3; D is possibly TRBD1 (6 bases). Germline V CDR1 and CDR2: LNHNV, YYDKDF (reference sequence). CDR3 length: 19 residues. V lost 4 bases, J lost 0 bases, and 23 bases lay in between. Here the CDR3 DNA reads TGTGCCACCAGCATGCGACCAGGGGTAAGGGCCTCTAGCACAGATACGCAGTATTTT. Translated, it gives CATSMRPGVRASSTDTQYF.

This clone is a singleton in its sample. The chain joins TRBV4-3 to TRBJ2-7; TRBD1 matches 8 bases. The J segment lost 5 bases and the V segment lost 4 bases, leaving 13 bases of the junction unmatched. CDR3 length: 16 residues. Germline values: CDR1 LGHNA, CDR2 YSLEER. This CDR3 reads CASSPSYRDRFHEQYF. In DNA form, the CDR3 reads TGCGCCAGCAGCCCTAGCTACCGGGACAGGTTCCACGAGCAGTACTTC.

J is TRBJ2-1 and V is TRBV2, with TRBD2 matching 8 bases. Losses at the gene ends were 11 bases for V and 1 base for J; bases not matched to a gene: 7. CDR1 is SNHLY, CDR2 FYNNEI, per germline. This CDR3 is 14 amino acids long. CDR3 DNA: TGTGCCCGGGGGGGCGGGAGTTCCTACAATGAGCAGTTCTTC. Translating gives CARGGGSSYNEQFF.

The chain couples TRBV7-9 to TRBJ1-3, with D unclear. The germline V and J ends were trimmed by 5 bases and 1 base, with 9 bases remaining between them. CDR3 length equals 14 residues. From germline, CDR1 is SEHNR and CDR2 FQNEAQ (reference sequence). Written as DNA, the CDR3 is TGTGCCAGCAGCGATGGGCCTTCTGGAAACACCATATATTTT. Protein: CASSDGPSGNTIYF.

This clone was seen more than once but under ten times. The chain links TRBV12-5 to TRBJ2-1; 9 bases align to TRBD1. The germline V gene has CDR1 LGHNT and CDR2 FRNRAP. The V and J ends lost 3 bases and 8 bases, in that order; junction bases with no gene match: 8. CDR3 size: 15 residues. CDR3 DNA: TGTGCTAGTGGTTTCCCTCTGGACAGGGGTTATGAGCAGTTCTTC. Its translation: CASGFPLDRGYEQFF.

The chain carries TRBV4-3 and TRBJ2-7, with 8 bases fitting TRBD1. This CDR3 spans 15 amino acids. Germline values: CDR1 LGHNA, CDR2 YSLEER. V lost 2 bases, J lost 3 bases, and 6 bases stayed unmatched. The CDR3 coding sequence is TGCGCCAGCAGCCAACTGTCAGGGGGCCACTACGAGCAGTACTTC. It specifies CASSQLSGGHYEQYF.

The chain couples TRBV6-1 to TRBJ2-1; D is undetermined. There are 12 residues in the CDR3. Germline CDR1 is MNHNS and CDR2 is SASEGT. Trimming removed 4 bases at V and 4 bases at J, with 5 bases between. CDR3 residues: CASSVNYNEQFF. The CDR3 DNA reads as TGTGCCAGCAGTGTAAATTACAATGAGCAGTTCTTC.

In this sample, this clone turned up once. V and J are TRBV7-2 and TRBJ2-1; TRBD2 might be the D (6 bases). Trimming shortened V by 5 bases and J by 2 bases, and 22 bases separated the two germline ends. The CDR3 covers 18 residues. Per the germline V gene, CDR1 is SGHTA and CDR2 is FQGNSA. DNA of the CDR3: TGTGCCAGCAGCCTAGGGGCCCTCCTAGCGACCCCCTACAATGAGCAGTTCTTC. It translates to CASSLGALLATPYNEQFF.

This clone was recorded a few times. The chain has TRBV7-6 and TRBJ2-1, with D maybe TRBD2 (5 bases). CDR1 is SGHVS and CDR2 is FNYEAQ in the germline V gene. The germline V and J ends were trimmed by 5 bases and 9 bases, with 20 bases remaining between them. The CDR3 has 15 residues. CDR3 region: CASSLLVTLAGEQFF. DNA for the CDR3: TGTGCCAGCAGCCTACTAGTCACACTGGCGGGTGAGCAGTTCTTC.

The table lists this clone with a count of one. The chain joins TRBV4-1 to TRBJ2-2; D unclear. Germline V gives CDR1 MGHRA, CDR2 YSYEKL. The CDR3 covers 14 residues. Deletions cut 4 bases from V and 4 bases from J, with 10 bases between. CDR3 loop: CASSPPGSTGELFF. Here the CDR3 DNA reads TGCGCCAGCAGCCCCCCTGGCTCCACCGGGGAGCTGTTTTTT.